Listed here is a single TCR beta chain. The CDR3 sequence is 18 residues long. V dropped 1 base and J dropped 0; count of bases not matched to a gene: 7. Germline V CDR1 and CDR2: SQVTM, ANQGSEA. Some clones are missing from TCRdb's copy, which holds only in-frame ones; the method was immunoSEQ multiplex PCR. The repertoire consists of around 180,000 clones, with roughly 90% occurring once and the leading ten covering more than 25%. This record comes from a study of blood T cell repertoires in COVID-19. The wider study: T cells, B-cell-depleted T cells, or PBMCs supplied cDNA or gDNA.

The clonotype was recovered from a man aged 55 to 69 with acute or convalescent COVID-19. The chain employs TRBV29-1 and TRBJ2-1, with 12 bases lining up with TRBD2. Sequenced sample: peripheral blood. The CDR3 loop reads CSVEGLAGASSSYNEQFF. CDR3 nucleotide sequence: TGCAGCGTTGAAGGACTAGCGGGGGCCTCTAGCTCCTACAATGAGCAGTTCTTC.